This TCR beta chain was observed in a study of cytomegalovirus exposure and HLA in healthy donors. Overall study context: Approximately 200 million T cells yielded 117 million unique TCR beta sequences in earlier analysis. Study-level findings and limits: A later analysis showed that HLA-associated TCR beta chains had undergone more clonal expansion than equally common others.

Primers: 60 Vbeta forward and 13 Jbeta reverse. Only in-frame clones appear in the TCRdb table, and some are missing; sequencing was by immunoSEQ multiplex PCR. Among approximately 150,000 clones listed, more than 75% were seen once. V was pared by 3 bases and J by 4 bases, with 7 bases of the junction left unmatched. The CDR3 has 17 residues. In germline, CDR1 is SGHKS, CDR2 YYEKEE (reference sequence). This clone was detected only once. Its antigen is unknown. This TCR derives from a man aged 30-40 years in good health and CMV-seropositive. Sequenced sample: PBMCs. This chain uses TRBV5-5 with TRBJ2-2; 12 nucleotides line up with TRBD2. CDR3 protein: CASSSLLAGGGTGELFF. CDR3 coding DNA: TGTGCCAGCAGCTCTTTACTAGCGGGAGGTGGCACCGGGGAGCTGTTTTTT.